This T cell receptor (beta chain) was captured in a study of shared T cell receptors in the human thymus (dated by TCRdb to about 2021). General notes on the study: The study examined how the human thymus generates shared, self-reactive T-cell receptor alpha chains.

As regards this clone: The target of this receptor is not known. The input lacks base qualities; no much larger clone sits a single base away.

Library preparation employed the immunoSEQ multiplex PCR assay. In its TCRdb copy, this immuneACCESS table keeps in-frame sequences only and misses some clones. Where compared with another copy, unresolved V genes explain less than half of these, and the others have no known cause. This sample comprises roughly 660,000 clones, 88% of them detected only once. The top ten clones comprise approximately 0.01% of the sample. These same records also appear under a second study, on human thymus T cells. From the second report: The donors were immunologically healthy infants in Finland who had open corrective cardiac surgery for congenital heart defects. Thymus tissue was obtained as surgical resects removed during corrective cardiac surgery. Usage of V and J gene segments appeared to be biased in both the thymic and the peripheral blood repertoires. Highly overlapping thymic TCR repertoires among unrelated individuals were reported in the related research. The study characterized TCR alpha and beta repertoires from eight infant thymus samples and a few related peripheral blood samples. Donor ages ranging from 7 to 244 days were recorded, and six or seven male and a couple of female infants were included in the cohort. After being mechanically released from the tissue, thymocytes were kept at -70 degrees C in pellets of about 8.5-32 million cells. A QIAsymphony instrument was used to extract genomic DNA from the frozen cell pellets. The immunoSEQ multiplex PCR assay was used to amplify the TCRB and TCRAD loci from a standardized quantity of quality-controlled genomic DNA. The amplicons spanned the V(D)J region and were long enough to cover the CDR3 and allow V and J genes to be identified. The commercial immunoSEQ service was used to sequence amplicons on an Illumina platform. Primer bias and sequencing errors were corrected using previously described methods, and TCRAD and TCRB definitions followed the IMGT database. The repertoires were analysed using immunoSEQ Analyzer 3.0 and VDJTools for basic statistics, V/J segment usage, diversity estimates, rarefaction and pairwise overlap. Diversity was estimated with Chao1, ChaoE, Efron-Thisted, Shannon and inverse Simpson indices, and also on datasets down-sampled to the smallest sample. Repertoire overlap used strict matching of CDR3 nucleotide sequence, V gene and J gene, with Jaccard-based multidimensional scaling clustering. Thymus samples yielded on average approximately 840,000 unique TCRB clonotypes, compared with 80,000 to 85,000 from blood samples.

Sequenced: thymocytes. The receptor was isolated from a boy in the first two years of life with a congenital heart defect. Donor details come from another sample of the same person, matched by shared clones.

The CDR3 region reads CASSHTTGGEQYF. Read as DNA, the sequence is TGTGCCAGCAGCCATACCACAGGGGGCGAGCAGTACTTC. The receptor chain draws on TRBV14 and TRBJ2-7, and 8 bases in between align with TRBD1. There are 13 amino acids in the CDR3, from cysteine to phenylalanine inclusive. The CDR3 DNA has 39 bases and is translated from base 1. The germline V and J ends show losses of 3 bases and 6 bases respectively, and no gene match explains 4 bases of the junction. Via the germline V gene, CDR1 is SGHDN and CDR2 FVKESK.